This T cell receptor beta chain was observed in a study of T-cell memory formation after mild COVID-19. The study, taken as a whole, reports: Later expanders leaned CD4+, whereas clones that contracted between day 15 and 85 were balanced CD4/CD8.

For this clonotype: What it recognizes is unknown.

TCRdb passed the 5' RACE reads through MiXCR, listing each CDR3 protein once. Of around 510,000 distinct CDR3 sequences listed, about 20% were seen once; the top ten hold about 8.4%. Trimming left V 1 base short and J 5 bases short, with 9 bases between. The germline CDR1 and CDR2 sequences are SGDLS and YYNGEE. This CDR3 has 13 amino acids. The source of this sequence is an adult woman who had mild COVID-19 (a few samples of this study predate the infection). Cell type and time point are not known. This sequence joins TRBV9 and TRBJ2-5; D is uncertain. Sequencing was done on a sample of PBMCs or a T cell subset sorted from them (not recorded which). The CDR3 spells CASSVRSEETQYF. CDR3 in DNA: TGTGCCAGCAGCGTAAGGTCTGAGGAGACCCAGTACTTC.